This TCR beta chain emerged from a study of blood T cell repertoires in COVID-19. Study overall: Material from acute and convalescent COVID-19 was sourced from the United States, Italy and Spain. In each case, the material was cDNA or gDNA derived from T cells, B-cell-depleted T cells, or PBMCs.

Source study methods: How many nucleated cells were present was estimated from reference gene primer amplification. Clones were sequenced by immunoSEQ multiplex PCR, and TCRdb holds only the in-frame ones, with some missing. Clone size and V and J calls were adopted from that table, with D and trimming inferred from the DNA. Of 45,000 to 70,000 clones in the sample, more than 70% are singletons; the top ten hold 5.5% to 7.5%. Germline assignment: CDR1 MNHEY and CDR2 SVGAGI. Trimming removed 7 bases from V and 0 bases from J; junction bases left unmatched: 4. The CDR3 is 15 residues long. The specimen was peripheral blood. The TCR sequence derives from a man aged 55 to 70 with acute or convalescent COVID-19. The chain employs TRBV6-5 and TRBJ2-2; 8 positions match TRBD1. The CDR3 region has the DNA TGTGCCAGCATCAGGACAGGGCCGAACACCGGGGAGCTGTTTTTT. Translated: CASIRTGPNTGELFF.